The 20 T cell receptor beta chains reported below all come from one sample, sequenced in a study of PD-L1 blockade in urothelial cancer. Assay used: immunoSEQ multiplex PCR; TCRdb lists only in-frame clones, some missing. The sample lists tens of thousands of clones; about 83% were seen once. Documented time point: pretreatment peripheral blood. Sequencing was performed on PBMCs, taken around atezolizumab (anti-PD-L1) treatment. The receptors originated from a man between 60 and 75 years old with urothelial cancer.

V usage is TRBV7-3 and J usage is TRBJ2-2; 7 bases line up with TRBD1. The CDR3 runs to 16 residues. The ends lost 3 bases at V and 0 bases at J; junction bases unmatched: 4. Germline V lookup: CDR1 SGHTA, CDR2 FQGTGA. CDR3 in amino acids: CASSFLQGSNTGELFF. The CDR3 coding sequence is TGTGCCAGCAGCTTCCTACAGGGGTCGAACACCGGGGAGCTGTTTTTT.

V is TRBV29-1 and J is TRBJ2-3, with 9 bases lining up with TRBD1. This CDR3 region has 14 residues. V gave up 7 bases and J gave up 8 bases; unmatched junction bases: 13. Germline V gives CDR1 SQVTM, CDR2 ANQGSEA. The CDR3 nucleotides read TGCAGCGGAACATCCGACAGGGGGACAAGTACGCAGTATTTT. This translates into CSGTSDRGTSTQYF.

The rearrangement links TRBV9 to TRBJ2-5; D may be TRBD1 (6 bases). The length of the CDR3 is 15 residues. Per the germline V gene, CDR1 is SGDLS and CDR2 is YYNGEE. V lost 3 bases and J 4 bases, leaving 16 bases between the germline ends. The CDR3 reads CASSASTGKGETQYF. CDR3 bases: TGTGCCAGCAGCGCTTCTACAGGGAAGGGAGAGACCCAGTACTTC.

V gene TRBV6-5 combines with J gene TRBJ1-1; D is undetermined. The CDR3 is 14 amino acids. With 0 bases removed from V and 5 bases from J, the gap between germline ends came to 10 bases. The germline CDR1 and CDR2 sequences are MNHEY and SVGAGI. The CDR3, as DNA: TGTGCCAGCAGTTACTCCGGAGTGTGGACTGAAGCTTTCTTT. Translating gives CASSYSGVWTEAFF.

This chain links TRBV25-1 with TRBJ2-3; tentative D call: TRBD1 (5 bases). The CDR3 covers 16 residues. The germline V gene has CDR1 MGHDK and CDR2 SYGVNS. V lost 2 bases and J lost 1, with 13 bases in between. This CDR3 is CASSEGRGVGTDTQYF. The CDR3 DNA follows: TGTGCCAGCAGTGAAGGAAGGGGCGTAGGCACAGATACGCAGTATTTT.

This chain uses TRBV9 with TRBJ2-1; D gene uncertain. The CDR3 spans 13 residues. The germline V and J ends were trimmed by 4 bases and 12 bases, with 17 bases remaining between them. The germline V gene has CDR1 SGDLS and CDR2 YYNGEE. The CDR3 region is CASSPPLLRGQFF. CDR3 nucleotide sequence: TGTGCCAGCAGCCCACCACTACTTCGCGGGCAGTTCTTC.

This chain links TRBV4-3 with TRBJ1-1; tentatively, D is TRBD1 (5 bases). V was cut by 1 base and J by 5 bases, with 8 bases left in between. The CDR3 contains 13 residues. Germline V gene data show CDR1 as LGHNA and CDR2 as YSLEER. The CDR3 bases are TGCGCCAGCAGCCAAGTGGGGCAGACTGAAGCTTTCTTT. It yields the protein CASSQVGQTEAFF.

This sequence joins TRBV7-8 and TRBJ1-2; 7 bases align to TRBD1. The CDR3 runs 15 residues. Germline CDR1 reads SGHVS; CDR2 reads FQNEAQ. Trimming at V came to 5 bases and at J to 4 bases, leaving 10 bases not matched to a gene. The CDR3 sequence is CASSRSGDSIYGYTF. The CDR3 nucleotides are TGTGCCAGCAGCCGCTCGGGGGACAGCATCTATGGCTACACCTTC. Looking up the rest from reference TRBV7-8 and TRBJ1-2 gives the full variable domain: GAGVSQSPRYKVAKRGQDVALRCDPISGHVSLFWYQQALGQGPEFLTYFQNEAQLDKSGLPSDRFFAERPEGSVSTLKIQRTQQEDSAVYLCASSRSGDSIYGYTFGSGTRLTVV.

This clone is a singleton in its sample. The V and J genes are TRBV11-2 and TRBJ2-7, with TRBD1 matching over 7 bases. This CDR3 has 18 residues. Germline V gene lookup returns CDR1 SGHAT and CDR2 FQNNGV. The V and J ends lost 6 bases and 4 bases, in that order; junction bases with no gene match: 21. The CDR3 reads CASSIEGIGAGGRYEQYF. CDR3 in DNA: TGTGCCAGCAGTATCGAGGGGATAGGGGCAGGGGGACGATACGAGCAGTACTTC.

The CDR3 DNA is TGTGCCAGCATGGGGGGATTGGGACCCTACGAGCAGTACTTC. Translating it yields CASMGGLGPYEQYF. J is TRBJ2-7 and V is TRBV2; a weak D match, TRBD2 (6 bases). From germline, CDR1 is SNHLY and CDR2 FYNNEI. V shed 7 bases and J shed 2 bases, with 15 bases lying between them. The CDR3 covers 14 residues.

This chain connects TRBV12-5 to TRBJ2-3, with D unclear. V lost 6 bases and J 9 bases, leaving 13 bases between the germline ends. This CDR3 has 12 amino acids. Germline loops: CDR1 LGHNT, CDR2 FRNRAP. The CDR3 DNA follows: TGTGCTAGTGGGTACACGGGTCGGACGCAGTATTTT. Protein: CASGYTGRTQYF.

This clone was picked up a small number of times. The chain is built from TRBV7-2 and TRBJ2-7; 8 bases line up with TRBD1. V was clipped by 1 base and J by 6 bases; unmatched bases: 5. The V gene's germline CDR1 is SGHTA and CDR2 FQGNSA. The CDR3 is 14 amino acids. Here the CDR3 reads CASSLGGQGSEQYF. The CDR3 bases are TGTGCCAGCAGCTTAGGAGGACAGGGTAGCGAGCAGTACTTC.

The rearrangement links TRBV11-2 to TRBJ2-5, with TRBD2 identical over 7 bases. This CDR3 is 17 amino acids long. With V trimmed by 4 bases and J by 0 bases, 11 bases remained unmatched. Germline CDR1 SGHAT, CDR2 FQNNGV. CDR3 DNA sequence: TGTGCCAGCAGCTACAAGCGGGGCAATATCCACCAAGAGACCCAGTACTTC. Translated, it gives CASSYKRGNIHQETQYF.

V and J are TRBV30 and TRBJ1-6; D call uncertain. The germline V gene encodes CDR1 GTSNPN and CDR2 SVGIG (reference sequence). Trimming stripped 4 bases from V and 9 bases from J, with 13 bases between. This CDR3 contains 13 residues. The CDR3 DNA reads as TGTGCCTGGACCACTACCGAGGGTTCACCCCTCCACTTT. This translates into CAWTTTEGSPLHF.

The V and J genes are TRBV6-5 and TRBJ1-1, with D possibly TRBD1 on 6 matching bases. The CDR3 is 15 amino acids. The V gene lost 3 bases and the J gene lost 0 bases, with 11 bases spanning the gap. Germline V gives CDR1 MNHEY, CDR2 SVGAGI. The CDR3 DNA reads as TGTGCCAGCAGTTATGGTCAGGGGTTGAACACTGAAGCTTTCTTT. This gives the protein CASSYGQGLNTEAFF.

In its sample, this clone was seen a few times. V and J are TRBV4-2 and TRBJ1-1; possibly TRBD1 for D (5 bases). The CDR3 extends over 13 amino acids. Trimming cost V 6 bases and J 4 bases, with 12 bases left between them. Per germline, CDR1 LGHNA and CDR2 YNFKEQ. CDR3 DNA: TGTGCCAGCAGTCAACCGGGGGGCACTGAAGCTTTCTTT. Encoded protein: CASSQPGGTEAFF.

This CDR3 is CASSLISAGRTEAFF. The DNA for the CDR3 is TGTGCCAGCAGCTTAATCTCCGCGGGTCGCACTGAAGCTTTCTTT. This chain joins TRBV7-3 and TRBJ1-1; the D is unclear. Looked up from germline, CDR1 is SGHTA and CDR2 is FQGTGA. Trimming took off 1 base at V and 4 bases at J, with 13 bases between the two ends. CDR3 length: 15 residues. Drawing the rest from reference TRBV7-3 and TRBJ1-1, the complete variable domain is GAGVSQTPSNKVTEKGKYVELRCDPISGHTALYWYRQSLGQGPEFLIYFQGTGAADDSGLPNDRFFAVRPEGSVSTLKIQRTERGDSAVYLCASSLISAGRTEAFFGQGTRLTVV.

The chain has TRBV19 and TRBJ2-1, with 8 bases identical to TRBD2. Germline values: CDR1 LNHDA, CDR2 SQIVND (reference sequence). V lost 3 bases and J lost 8; bases outside the gene matches: 6. The CDR3 runs to 14 residues. The CDR3 nucleotides are TGTGCCAGTAGTATGACTCGGGGGGGCGATGAGCAGTTCTTC. Translated: CASSMTRGGDEQFF.

The chain joins TRBV30 to TRBJ2-3, with 12 positions matching TRBD2. From germline, CDR1 is GTSNPN and CDR2 SVGIG (reference sequence). V lost 1 base to trimming and J lost 2 bases; unmatched junction nucleotides: 4. CDR3 length: 16 amino acids. CDR3 sequence: CAWSAGLAGTTDTQYF. In nucleotides, the CDR3 is TGTGCCTGGAGTGCCGGACTAGCGGGGACCACAGATACGCAGTATTTT.

The V call is TRBV9, the J call TRBJ2-1, with D unclear. Trimming removed 1 base at V and 3 bases at J, with 8 bases between. The CDR3 runs to 14 residues. Germline V gene lookup returns CDR1 SGDLS and CDR2 YYNGEE. The CDR3 nucleotides are TGTGCCAGCAGCGTACTTGCCAGCTACAATGAGCAGTTCTTC. Amino acid sequence: CASSVLASYNEQFF.